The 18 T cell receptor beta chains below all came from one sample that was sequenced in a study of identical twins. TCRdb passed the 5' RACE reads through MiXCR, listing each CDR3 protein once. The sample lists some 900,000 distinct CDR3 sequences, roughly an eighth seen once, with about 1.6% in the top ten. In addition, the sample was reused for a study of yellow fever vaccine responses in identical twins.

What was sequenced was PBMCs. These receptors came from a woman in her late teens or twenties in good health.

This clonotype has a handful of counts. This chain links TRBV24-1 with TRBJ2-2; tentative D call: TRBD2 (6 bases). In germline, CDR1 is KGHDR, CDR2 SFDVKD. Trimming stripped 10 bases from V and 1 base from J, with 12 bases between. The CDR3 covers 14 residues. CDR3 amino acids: CATQSSGNTGELFF. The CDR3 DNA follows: TGTGCCACGCAAAGTAGCGGGAACACCGGGGAGCTGTTTTTT.

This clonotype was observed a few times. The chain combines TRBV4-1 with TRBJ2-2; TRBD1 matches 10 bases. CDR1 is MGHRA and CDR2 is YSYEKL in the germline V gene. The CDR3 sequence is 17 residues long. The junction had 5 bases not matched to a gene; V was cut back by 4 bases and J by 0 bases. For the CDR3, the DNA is TGCGCCAGCAGCCCGGGACAGGGGTTCTCGAACACCGGGGAGCTGTTTTTT. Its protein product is CASSPGQGFSNTGELFF.

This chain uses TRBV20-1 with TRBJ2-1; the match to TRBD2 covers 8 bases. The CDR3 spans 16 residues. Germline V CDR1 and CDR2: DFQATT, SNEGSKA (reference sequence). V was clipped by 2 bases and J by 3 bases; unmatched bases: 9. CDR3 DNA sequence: TGCAGTGCTAGAAATATAGCGGGAAGATTCTACAATGAGCAGTTCTTC. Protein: CSARNIAGRFYNEQFF.

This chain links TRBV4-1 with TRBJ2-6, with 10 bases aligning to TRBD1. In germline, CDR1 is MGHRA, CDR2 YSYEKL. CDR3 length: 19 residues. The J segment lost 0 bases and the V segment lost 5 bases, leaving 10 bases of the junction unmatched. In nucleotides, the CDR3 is TGCGCCAGCAGCGCGACGACAGGGGGCCCTAGCTCTGGGGCCAACGTCCTGACTTTC. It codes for CASSATTGGPSSGANVLTF.

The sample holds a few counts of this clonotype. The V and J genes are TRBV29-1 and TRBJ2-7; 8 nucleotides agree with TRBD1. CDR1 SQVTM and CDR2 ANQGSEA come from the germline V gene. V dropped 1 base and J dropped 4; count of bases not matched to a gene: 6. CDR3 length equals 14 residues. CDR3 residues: CSVEARGLEYEQYF. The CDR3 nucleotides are TGCAGCGTTGAAGCCAGGGGGCTAGAGTACGAGCAGTACTTC.

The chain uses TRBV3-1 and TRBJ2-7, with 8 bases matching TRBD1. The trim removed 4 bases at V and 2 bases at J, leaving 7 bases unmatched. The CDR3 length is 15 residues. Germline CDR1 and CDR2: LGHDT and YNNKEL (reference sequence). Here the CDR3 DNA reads TGTGCCAGCAGCCCCGACAGGGGTCGCGCCTACGAGCAGTACTTC. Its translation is CASSPDRGRAYEQYF.

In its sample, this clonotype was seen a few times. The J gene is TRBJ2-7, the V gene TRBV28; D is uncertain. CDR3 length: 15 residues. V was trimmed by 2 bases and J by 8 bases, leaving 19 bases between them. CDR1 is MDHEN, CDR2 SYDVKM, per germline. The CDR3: CASSLPWTDPVQQYF. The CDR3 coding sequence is TGTGCCAGCAGTTTACCCTGGACGGACCCCGTTCAGCAGTACTTC.

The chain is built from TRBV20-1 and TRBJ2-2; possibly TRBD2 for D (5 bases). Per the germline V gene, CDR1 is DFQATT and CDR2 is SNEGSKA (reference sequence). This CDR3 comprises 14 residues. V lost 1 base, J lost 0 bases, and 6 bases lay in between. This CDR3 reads CSARVSANTGELFF. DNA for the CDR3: TGCAGTGCTAGAGTTAGCGCGAACACCGGGGAGCTGTTTTTT.

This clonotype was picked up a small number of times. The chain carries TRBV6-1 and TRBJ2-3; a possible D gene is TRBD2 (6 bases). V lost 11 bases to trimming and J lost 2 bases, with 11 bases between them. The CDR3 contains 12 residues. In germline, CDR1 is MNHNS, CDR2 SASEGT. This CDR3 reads CAGGFYTDTQYF. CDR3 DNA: TGTGCCGGAGGGTTTTACACAGATACGCAGTATTTT.

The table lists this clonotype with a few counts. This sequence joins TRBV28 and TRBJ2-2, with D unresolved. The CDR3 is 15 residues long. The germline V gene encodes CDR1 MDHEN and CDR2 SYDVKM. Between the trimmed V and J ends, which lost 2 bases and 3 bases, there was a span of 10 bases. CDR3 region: CASSLGDSYTGELFF. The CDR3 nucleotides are TGTGCCAGCAGTTTAGGGGATTCCTACACCGGGGAGCTGTTTTTT.

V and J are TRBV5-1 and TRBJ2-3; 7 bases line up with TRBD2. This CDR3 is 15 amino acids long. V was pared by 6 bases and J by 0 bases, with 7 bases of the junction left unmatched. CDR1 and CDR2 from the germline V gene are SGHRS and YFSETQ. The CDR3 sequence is CASNPSGVSTDTQYF. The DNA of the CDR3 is TGCGCCAGCAACCCCAGCGGGGTTAGCACAGATACGCAGTATTTT.

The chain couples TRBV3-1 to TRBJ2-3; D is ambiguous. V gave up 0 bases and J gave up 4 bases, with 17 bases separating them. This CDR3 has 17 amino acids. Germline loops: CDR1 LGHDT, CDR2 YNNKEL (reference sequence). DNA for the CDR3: TGTGCCAGCAGCCAAGAATATCGGCCCAGGTCGGCAGATACGCAGTATTTT. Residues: CASSQEYRPRSADTQYF.

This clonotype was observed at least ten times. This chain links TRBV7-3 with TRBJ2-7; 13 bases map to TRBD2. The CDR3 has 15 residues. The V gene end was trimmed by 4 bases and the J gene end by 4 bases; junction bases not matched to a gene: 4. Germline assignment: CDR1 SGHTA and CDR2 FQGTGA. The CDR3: CASSSRTSGSYEQYF. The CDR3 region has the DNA TGTGCCAGCAGCTCCCGGACTAGCGGGAGTTACGAGCAGTACTTC.

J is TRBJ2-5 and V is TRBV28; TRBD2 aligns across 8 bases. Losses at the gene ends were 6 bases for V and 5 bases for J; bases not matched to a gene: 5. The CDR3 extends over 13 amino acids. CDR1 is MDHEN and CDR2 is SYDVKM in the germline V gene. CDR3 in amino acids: CASRSLAGETQYF. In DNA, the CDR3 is TGTGCCAGCAGATCGCTAGCGGGCGAGACCCAGTACTTC.

CDR3 region: CSAPSDRTYEQYV. The DNA for the CDR3 is TGCAGTGCACCTTCCGACAGAACCTACGAGCAGTACGTC. The chain joins TRBV20-1 to TRBJ2-7; D possibly corresponds to TRBD1 (5 bases). CDR1 and CDR2 from the germline V gene are DFQATT and SNEGSKA (reference sequence). Trimming left V 6 bases short and J 2 bases short, with 14 bases between. The CDR3 is made up of 13 amino acids.

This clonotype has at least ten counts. The CDR3 protein is CSARNQDRGLGEAFF. In nucleotides, the CDR3 is TGCAGTGCTAGGAATCAGGACAGGGGCCTGGGTGAAGCTTTCTTT. The V gene is TRBV20-1, the J gene TRBJ1-1; 9 bases are shared with TRBD1. The CDR3 spans 15 residues. From germline, CDR1 is DFQATT and CDR2 SNEGSKA (reference sequence). Trimming cost V 3 bases and J 7 bases; bases outside gene matches: 12.

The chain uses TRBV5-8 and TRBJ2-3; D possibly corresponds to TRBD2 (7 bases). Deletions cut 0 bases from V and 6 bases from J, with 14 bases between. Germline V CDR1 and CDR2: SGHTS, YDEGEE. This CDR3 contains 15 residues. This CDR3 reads CASSLEGGAVDTQYF. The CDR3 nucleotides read TGTGCCAGCAGCTTGGAGGGGGGGGCCGTTGATACGCAGTATTTT.

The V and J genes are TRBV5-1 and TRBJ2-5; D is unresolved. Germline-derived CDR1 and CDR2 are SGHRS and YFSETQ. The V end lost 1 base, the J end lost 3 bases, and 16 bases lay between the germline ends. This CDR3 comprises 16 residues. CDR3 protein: CASSLTGPPTEETQYF. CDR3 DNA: TGCGCCAGCAGCTTGACCGGGCCACCAACGGAAGAGACCCAGTACTTC.